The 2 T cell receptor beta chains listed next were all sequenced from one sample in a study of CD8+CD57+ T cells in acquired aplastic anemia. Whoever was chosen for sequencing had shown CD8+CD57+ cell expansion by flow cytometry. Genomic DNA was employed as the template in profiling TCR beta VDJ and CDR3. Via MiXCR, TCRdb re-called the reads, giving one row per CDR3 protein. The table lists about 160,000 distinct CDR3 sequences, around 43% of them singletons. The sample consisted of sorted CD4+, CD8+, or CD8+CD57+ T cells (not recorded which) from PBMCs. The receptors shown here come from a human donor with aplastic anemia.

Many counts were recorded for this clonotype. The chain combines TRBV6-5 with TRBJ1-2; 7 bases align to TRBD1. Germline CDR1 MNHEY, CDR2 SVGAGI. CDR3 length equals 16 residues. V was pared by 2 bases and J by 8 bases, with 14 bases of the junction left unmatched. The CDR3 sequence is CASSYLGTGTVGGYTF. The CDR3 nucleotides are TGTGCCAGCAGTTACCTTGGAACTGGGACAGTTGGCGGCTACACCTTC.

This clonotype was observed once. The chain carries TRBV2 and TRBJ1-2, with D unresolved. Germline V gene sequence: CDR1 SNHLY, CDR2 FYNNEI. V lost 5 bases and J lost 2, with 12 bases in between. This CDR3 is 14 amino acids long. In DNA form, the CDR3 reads TGTGCCAGCAGTTTATCGTCCGGGAACTATGGCTACACCTTC. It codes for CASSLSSGNYGYTF.